Detailed here is one T cell receptor beta chain. Antigen unknown. This PCR relied on a set of 60 Vbeta primers and 13 Jbeta primers. TCRdb keeps only in-frame clones here, not all; method: immunoSEQ multiplex PCR. The repertoire includes about 74,000 clones, about three quarters of them detected once, and approximately 12% sits in the top ten. CDR3 length: 13 residues. The V gene lost 7 bases and the J gene lost 6 bases, with 13 bases spanning the gap. Germline V gene data show CDR1 as SNHLY and CDR2 as FYNNEI. The record originates from a study of cytomegalovirus exposure and HLA in healthy donors. Study observations and caveats: A later analysis appeared to link common viral pathogens to several of the most significant clusters. There were reportedly fewer N-insertions in an Asian-associated ancestry cluster than the roughly 670-donor mean, in a later analysis. Cytomegalovirus association was listed for approximately 160 TCR beta chains.

The sample taken for sequencing was PBMCs. This clonotype was obtained from a woman in her thirties or forties in good health and CMV-seropositive. The chain recombines TRBV2 with TRBJ1-5; D call uncertain. The CDR3 nucleotides read TGTGCCAGCACAGGAAGGCAGTCTCAGCCCCAGCATTTT. It codes for CASTGRQSQPQHF.